The present T cell receptor beta chain was sequenced within a study of identical twins. Study-wide results and caveats: Twins shared out-of-frame alpha sequences with excess low generation probability. Fewer insertions marked abundant cord blood beta clonotypes; young adult naive trended weakly, memory not at all.

TCRdb ran MiXCR on the 5' RACE reads and lists one entry per CDR3 protein. The sample lists 500,000 to 650,000 distinct CDR3 sequences, around 7.4% occurring once. As for this clonotype: Its target is not known.

The germline CDR1 and CDR2 sequences are DFQATT and SNEGSKA (reference sequence). V lost 0 bases, J lost 0 bases, and 8 bases lay in between. The length of the CDR3 is 15 residues. Separately, the same data were catalogued under a study of yellow fever vaccine responses in identical twins.

This clonotype was sampled from a woman aged 18-29 years in good health. The material sequenced was PBMCs. The rearrangement uses TRBV20-1 and TRBJ2-2; no firm D call. The CDR3 bases are TGCAGTGCTAGAGATGTACAAACGAACACCGGGGAGCTGTTTTTT. This encodes CSARDVQTNTGELFF.